This T cell receptor (beta chain) was captured by sequencing in a study of blood T cell repertoires in COVID-19. Study context: The analysed material was cDNA or gDNA that came from T cells, B-cell-depleted T cells, or PBMCs.

How the authors handled the data: Quantification of nucleated cells was approximated via reference gene primer amplification. The method was immunoSEQ multiplex PCR; TCRdb's version includes in-frame clones alone and lacks a portion of them. V and J calls and clone size are given by that table; D and trimming were obtained from the DNA. Counted here are 200,000 to 250,000 clones, around four fifths occurring once; the ten biggest clones make up 5% to 6.5%. There are 15 residues in the CDR3. Losses at the gene ends were 6 bases for V and 0 bases for J; bases not matched to a gene: 3. CDR1 is MDHEN and CDR2 is SYDVKM in the germline V gene.

The specimen was peripheral blood. V usage is TRBV28 and J usage is TRBJ2-1, with 9 bases aligning to TRBD2. This TCR came from an older woman who had recovered from COVID-19. The CDR3 region is CASRLAGDSYNEQFF. In DNA, the CDR3 is TGTGCCAGCAGGTTAGCGGGGGACTCCTACAATGAGCAGTTCTTC.